The 19 T cell receptor beta chains listed next were all sequenced from one sample in a study of T cells in localized non-small cell lung cancer. Using immunoSEQ multiplex PCR, the repertoire was profiled, and TCRdb retains in-frame clones only, with some absent. The sample yields 45,000 to 60,000 clones, around 83% seen once. The sample consisted of PBMCs, taken before any cancer treatment. The receptor set was obtained from a man aged 40-75 years with stage II lung adenocarcinoma.

This clone came up once. This rearrangement joins TRBV5-1 to TRBJ1-2; TRBD1 is a possible D gene (6 bases). This CDR3 spans 17 amino acids. Germline V gene lookup returns CDR1 SGHRS and CDR2 YFSETQ. V shed 2 bases and J shed 7 bases, with 24 bases lying between them. CDR3 in amino acids: CASSLGYKGVYEGGYTF. The CDR3 region has the DNA TGCGCCAGCAGCTTAGGCTACAAGGGGGTTTACGAGGGTGGCTACACCTTC.

This chain links TRBV15 with TRBJ2-7; D call uncertain. The V and J ends lost 6 bases and 2 bases respectively, with 14 bases between them. This CDR3 spans 14 amino acids. Looked up from germline, CDR1 is LNHNV and CDR2 is YYDKDF (reference sequence). CDR3 in amino acids: CATSRETDTYEQYF. The CDR3 nucleotides read TGTGCCACCAGTCGAGAGACCGATACCTACGAGCAGTACTTC. Combining the CDR3 with reference TRBV15 and TRBJ2-7 gives the whole variable domain DAMVIQNPRYQVTQFGKPVTLSCSQTLNHNVMYWYQQKSSQAPKLLFHYYDKDFNNEADTPDNFQSRRPNTSFCFLDIRSPGLGDTAMYLCATSRETDTYEQYFGPGTRLTVT.

This sequence joins TRBV29-1 and TRBJ2-4, with D possibly TRBD1 on 6 matching bases. The CDR3 covers 13 residues. CDR1 and CDR2 from the germline V gene are SQVTM and ANQGSEA. The V gene lost 2 bases and the J gene lost 6 bases, with 11 bases spanning the gap. In DNA form, the CDR3 reads TGCAGCGTTGAATCACCAGGGGTAAACATTCAGTACTTC. It encodes CSVESPGVNIQYF.

The chain employs TRBV5-6 and TRBJ1-6, with no clear D. This CDR3 spans 15 amino acids. In germline, CDR1 is SGHDT, CDR2 YYEEEE. Trimming removed 4 bases from V and 8 bases from J, with 16 bases in between. The DNA for the CDR3 is TGTGCCAGCAGCACACTCAAGGCGCGGGATTCACCCCTCCACTTT. Translation gives CASSTLKARDSPLHF.

The chain joins TRBV19 to TRBJ2-1; no definite D call. The germline V and J ends were trimmed by 0 bases and 0 bases, with 3 bases remaining between them. Germline lookup yields CDR1 LNHDA and CDR2 SQIVND (reference sequence). There are 14 residues in the CDR3. The CDR3 DNA follows: TGTGCCAGTAGTATAGATAGCTCCTACAATGAGCAGTTCTTC. As protein: CASSIDSSYNEQFF.

This rearrangement joins TRBV18 to TRBJ1-3; 7 bases are shared with TRBD1. Germline V gene sequence: CDR1 KGHSH, CDR2 LQKENI. The trim removed 5 bases at V and 0 bases at J, leaving 7 bases unmatched. The CDR3 is made up of 16 amino acids. The CDR3 protein is CASSSGTALSGNTIYF. The CDR3 DNA reads as TGTGCCAGCTCATCGGGGACAGCCCTCTCTGGAAACACCATATATTTT.

The chain employs TRBV5-1 and TRBJ2-2; D gene unclear. CDR3 length: 11 residues. Trimming cost V 6 bases and J 3 bases, with 3 bases left between them. From germline, CDR1 is SGHRS and CDR2 YFSETQ. CDR3 DNA sequence: TGCGCCAGCAAGGACACCGGGGAGCTGTTTTTT. Encoded protein: CASKDTGELFF.

This chain joins TRBV5-6 and TRBJ1-1; possibly TRBD1 for D (5 bases). V was clipped by 4 bases and J by 10 bases, with 14 bases between them. This CDR3 has 12 residues. Germline V gene lookup returns CDR1 SGHDT and CDR2 YYEEEE. The DNA for the CDR3 is TGTGCCAGCAGCAGGCGGGGGTTTGGAGCTTTCTTT. Its translation: CASSRRGFGAFF.

This clone came up once. The chain has TRBV11-2 and TRBJ2-1, with 10 nucleotides matching TRBD2. Trimming cost V 1 base and J 13 bases; bases outside gene matches: 10. Germline V CDR1 and CDR2: SGHAT, FQNNGV. The CDR3 spans 15 residues. The CDR3 loop is CASSLVRASGGPQFF. The DNA of the CDR3 is TGTGCCAGCAGCTTAGTGAGAGCTAGCGGGGGACCACAGTTCTTC.

The rearrangement links TRBV28 to TRBJ1-5, with TRBD1 as a possible D gene (6 bases). V was trimmed by 5 bases and J by 3 bases, leaving 14 bases between them. The CDR3 consists of 15 residues. Germline CDR1 is MDHEN and CDR2 is SYDVKM. The CDR3 reads CASSVFGQTNQPQHF. The CDR3 coding sequence is TGTGCCAGCAGTGTTTTCGGACAGACCAATCAGCCCCAGCATTTT. Full variable domain (missing parts from reference TRBV28 and TRBJ1-5): DVKVTQSSRYLVKRTGEKVFLECVQDMDHENMFWYRQDPGLGLRLIYFSYDVKMKEKGDIPEGYSVSREKKERFSLILESASTNQTSMYLCASSVFGQTNQPQHFGDGTRLSIL.

The chain recombines TRBV27 with TRBJ2-7; 9 bases are a match to TRBD1. The germline V gene encodes CDR1 MNHEY and CDR2 SMNVEV (reference sequence). V was clipped by 6 bases and J by 5 bases; unmatched bases: 8. The CDR3 covers 14 residues. CDR3 region: CASSRDRTGDEQYV. The CDR3 coding sequence is TGTGCCAGCAGCCGGGACCGGACAGGGGACGAGCAGTACGTC.

The rearrangement links TRBV5-1 to TRBJ2-1; TRBD2 is a possible D gene (6 bases). Trimming took off 4 bases at V and 1 base at J, with 12 bases between the two ends. CDR3 length equals 15 residues. From germline, CDR1 is SGHRS and CDR2 YFSETQ. The CDR3 DNA sequence: TGCGCCAGCAGCGCCTCTAGCGCTTCCTACAATGAGCAGTTCTTC. It specifies CASSASSASYNEQFF. Based on the CDR3 plus reference TRBV5-1 and TRBJ2-1, the full variable domain is KAGVTQTPRYLIKTRGQQVTLSCSPISGHRSVSWYQQTPGQGLQFLFEYFSETQRNKGNFPGRFSGRQFSNSRSEMNVSTLELGDSALYLCASSASSASYNEQFFGPGTRLTVL.

The chain couples TRBV14 to TRBJ1-5; D is undetermined. The CDR3 length is 15 residues. CDR1 and CDR2 from the germline V gene are SGHDN and FVKESK. V dropped 0 bases and J dropped 3 bases, with 9 bases sitting between them. CDR3 loop: CASSQERRFNQPQHF. The DNA of the CDR3 is TGTGCCAGCAGCCAAGAGAGACGGTTCAATCAGCCCCAGCATTTT.

This rearrangement joins TRBV6-6 to TRBJ1-4; D not resolved. Trimming shortened V by 5 bases and J by 12 bases, and 22 bases separated the two germline ends. The CDR3 is 15 residues long. Germline CDR1 is MNHNY and CDR2 is SVGAGI (reference sequence). The CDR3 sequence: CASSLIKAGEGQLFF. The CDR3, as DNA: TGTGCCAGCAGTCTCATTAAGGCAGGTGAAGGGCAACTGTTTTTT.

V is TRBV6-1 and J is TRBJ2-3; D may be TRBD2 (6 bases). The ends were cut back, 1 base at V and 1 base at J, with 9 bases in the middle. Germline V CDR1 and CDR2: MNHNS, SASEGT. CDR3 length: 15 residues. Here the CDR3 reads CASSEVWGGTDTQYF. The CDR3 coding sequence is TGTGCCAGCAGTGAAGTGTGGGGGGGCACAGATACGCAGTATTTT.

The V gene is TRBV5-5, the J gene TRBJ1-1, with a possible D match to TRBD1 (5 bases). Germline loops: CDR1 SGHKS, CDR2 YYEKEE (reference sequence). V dropped 3 bases and J dropped 1 base, with 16 bases sitting between them. The CDR3 is made up of 16 amino acids. The CDR3 loop is CASSSPPTATNTEAFF. CDR3 nucleotides: TGTGCCAGCAGCTCCCCCCCGACAGCCACGAACACTGAAGCTTTCTTT. The complete variable domain, with remaining parts taken from reference TRBV5-5 and TRBJ1-1, reads DAGVTQSPTHLIKTRGQQVTLRCSPISGHKSVSWYQQVLGQGPQFIFQYYEKEERGRGNFPDRFSARQFPNYSSELNVNALLLGDSALYLCASSSPPTATNTEAFFGQGTRLTVV.

CDR3 loop: CASSFSGGETQYF. The CDR3 DNA sequence: TGTGCCAGCAGCTTTTCAGGGGGGGAGACCCAGTACTTC. The J gene is TRBJ2-5, the V gene TRBV14, with D perhaps matching TRBD1 (7 bases). V was cut by 5 bases and J by 5 bases, with 12 bases left in between. The CDR3 has 13 amino acids. Germline V lookup: CDR1 SGHDN, CDR2 FVKESK.

This clone has a single count. J is TRBJ2-3 and V is TRBV6-1; 7 bases agree with TRBD1. The CDR3 is 17 amino acids. J lost 3 bases, V lost 4 bases, and 13 bases had no gene match. Germline loops: CDR1 MNHNS, CDR2 SASEGT. The CDR3 DNA is TGTGCCAGCAGTGCTCCTTCTACAGGGGAATGGACAGATACGCAGTATTTT. Translated: CASSAPSTGEWTDTQYF.

This clone has just a few counts. This sequence joins TRBV5-1 and TRBJ2-1; the D gene is possibly TRBD1 (5 bases). Germline V gives CDR1 SGHRS, CDR2 YFSETQ. CDR3 size: 15 residues. The V end was cut by 1 base, the J end by 9 bases, with 17 bases between. The CDR3 is CASSLQGDGLGEQFF. The CDR3 DNA sequence: TGCGCCAGCAGCTTGCAGGGTGATGGATTGGGTGAGCAGTTCTTC.